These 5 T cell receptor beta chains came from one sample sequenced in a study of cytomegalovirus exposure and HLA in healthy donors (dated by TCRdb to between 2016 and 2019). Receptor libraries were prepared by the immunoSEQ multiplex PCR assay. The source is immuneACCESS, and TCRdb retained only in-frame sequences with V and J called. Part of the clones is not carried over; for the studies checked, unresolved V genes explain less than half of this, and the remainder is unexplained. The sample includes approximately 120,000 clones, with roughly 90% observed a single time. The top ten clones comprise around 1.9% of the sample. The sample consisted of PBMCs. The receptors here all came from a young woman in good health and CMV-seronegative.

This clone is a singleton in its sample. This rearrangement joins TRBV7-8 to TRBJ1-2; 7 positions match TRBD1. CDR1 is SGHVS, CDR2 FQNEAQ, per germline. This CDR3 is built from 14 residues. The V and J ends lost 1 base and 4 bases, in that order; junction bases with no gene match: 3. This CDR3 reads CASSLGAGGYGYTF. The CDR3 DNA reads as TGTGCCAGCAGCTTAGGGGCAGGGGGCTATGGCTACACCTTC.

CDR3 DNA sequence: TGTGCCAGCAGCATCACTAGCGGGGGGGAGCAGTACTTC. This sequence encodes CASSITSGGEQYF. This chain uses TRBV28 with TRBJ2-7, with 12 nucleotides matching TRBD2. Losses at the gene ends were 6 bases for V and 7 bases for J; bases not matched to a gene: 4. Germline lookup yields CDR1 MDHEN and CDR2 SYDVKM. CDR3 length: 13 amino acids.

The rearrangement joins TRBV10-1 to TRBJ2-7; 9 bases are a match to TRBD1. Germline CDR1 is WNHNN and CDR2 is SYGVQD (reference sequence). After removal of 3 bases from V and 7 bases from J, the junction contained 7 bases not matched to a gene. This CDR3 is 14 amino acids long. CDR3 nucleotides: TGCGCCAGCAGTGAAAGACAGGGGGGGGGAGAGCAGTACTTC. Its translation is CASSERQGGGEQYF.

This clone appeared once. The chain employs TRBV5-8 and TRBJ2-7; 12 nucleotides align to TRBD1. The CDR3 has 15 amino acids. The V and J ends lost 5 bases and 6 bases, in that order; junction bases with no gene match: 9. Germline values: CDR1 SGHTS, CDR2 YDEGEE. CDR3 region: CASRMGQGAPTEQYF. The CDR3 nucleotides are TGTGCCAGCAGAATGGGACAGGGGGCTCCTACCGAGCAGTACTTC.

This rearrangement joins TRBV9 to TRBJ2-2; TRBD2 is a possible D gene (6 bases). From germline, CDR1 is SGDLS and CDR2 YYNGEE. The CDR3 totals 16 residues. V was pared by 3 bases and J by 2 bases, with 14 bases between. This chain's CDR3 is CASSATRDGNTGELFF. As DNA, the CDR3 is TGTGCCAGCAGCGCCACGCGGGACGGAAACACCGGGGAGCTGTTTTTT.